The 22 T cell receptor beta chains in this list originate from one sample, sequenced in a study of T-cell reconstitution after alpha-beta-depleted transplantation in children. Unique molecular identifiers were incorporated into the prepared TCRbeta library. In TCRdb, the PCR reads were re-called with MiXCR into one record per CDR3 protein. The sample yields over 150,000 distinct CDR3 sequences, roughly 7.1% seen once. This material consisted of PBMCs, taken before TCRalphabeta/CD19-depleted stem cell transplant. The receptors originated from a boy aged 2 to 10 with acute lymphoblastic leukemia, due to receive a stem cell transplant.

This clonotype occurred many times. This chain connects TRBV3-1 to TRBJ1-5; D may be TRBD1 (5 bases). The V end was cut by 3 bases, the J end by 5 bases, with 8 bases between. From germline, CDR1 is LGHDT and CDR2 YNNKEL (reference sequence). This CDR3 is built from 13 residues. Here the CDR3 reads CASSQTVDQPQHF. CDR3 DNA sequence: TGTGCCAGCAGCCAGACAGTTGATCAGCCCCAGCATTTT.

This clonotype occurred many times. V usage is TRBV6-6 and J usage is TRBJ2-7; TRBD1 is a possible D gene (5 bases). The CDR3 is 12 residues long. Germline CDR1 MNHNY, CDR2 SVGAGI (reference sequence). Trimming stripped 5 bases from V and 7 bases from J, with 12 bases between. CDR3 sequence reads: CASSPQGGEQYF. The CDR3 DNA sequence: TGTGCCAGCAGTCCCCAGGGTGGAGAGCAGTACTTC.

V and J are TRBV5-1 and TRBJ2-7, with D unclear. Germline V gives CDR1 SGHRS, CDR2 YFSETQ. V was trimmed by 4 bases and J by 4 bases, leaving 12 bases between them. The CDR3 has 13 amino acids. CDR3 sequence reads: CASSPMDQYEQYF. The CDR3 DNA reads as TGCGCCAGCAGCCCCATGGATCAATACGAGCAGTACTTC. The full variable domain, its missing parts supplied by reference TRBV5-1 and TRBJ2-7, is KAGVTQTPRYLIKTRGQQVTLSCSPISGHRSVSWYQQTPGQGLQFLFEYFSETQRNKGNFPGRFSGRQFSNSRSEMNVSTLELGDSALYLCASSPMDQYEQYFGPGTRLTVT.

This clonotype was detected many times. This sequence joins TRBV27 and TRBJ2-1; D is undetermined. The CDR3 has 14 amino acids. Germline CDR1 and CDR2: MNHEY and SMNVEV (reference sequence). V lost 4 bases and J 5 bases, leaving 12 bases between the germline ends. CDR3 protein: CASSSVSADNEQFF. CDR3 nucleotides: TGTGCCAGCAGTTCAGTCAGCGCAGACAATGAGCAGTTCTTC.

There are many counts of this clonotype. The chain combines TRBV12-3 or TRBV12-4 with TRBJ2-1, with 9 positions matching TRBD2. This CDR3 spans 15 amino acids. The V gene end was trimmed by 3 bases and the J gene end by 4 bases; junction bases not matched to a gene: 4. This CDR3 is CASSFRTSEYNEQFF. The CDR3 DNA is TGTGCCAGCAGTTTCAGGACTAGCGAGTACAATGAGCAGTTCTTC.

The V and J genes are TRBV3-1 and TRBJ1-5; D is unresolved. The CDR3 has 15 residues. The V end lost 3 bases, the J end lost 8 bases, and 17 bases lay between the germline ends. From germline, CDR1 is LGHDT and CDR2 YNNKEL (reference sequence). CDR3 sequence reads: CASSHGPGVIEPQHF. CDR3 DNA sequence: TGTGCCAGCAGCCACGGACCGGGAGTGATAGAGCCCCAGCATTTT.

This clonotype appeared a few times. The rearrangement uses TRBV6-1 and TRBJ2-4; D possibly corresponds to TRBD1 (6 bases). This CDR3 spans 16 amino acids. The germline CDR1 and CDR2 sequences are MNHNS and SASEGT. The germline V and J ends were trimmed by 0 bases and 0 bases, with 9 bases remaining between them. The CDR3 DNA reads TGTGCCAGCAGTGAAGCTACAGGGTTAGCCAAAAACATTCAGTACTTC. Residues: CASSEATGLAKNIQYF.

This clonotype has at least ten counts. CDR3 loop: CSASFPGSSYEQYF. The CDR3 DNA follows: TGCAGTGCTAGCTTCCCGGGGAGCTCCTACGAGCAGTACTTC. This chain connects TRBV20-1 to TRBJ2-7, with D tentatively TRBD2 (5 bases). Germline V gives CDR1 DFQATT, CDR2 SNEGSKA (reference sequence). With 3 bases removed from V and 0 bases from J, the gap between germline ends came to 12 bases. The length of the CDR3 is 14 residues.

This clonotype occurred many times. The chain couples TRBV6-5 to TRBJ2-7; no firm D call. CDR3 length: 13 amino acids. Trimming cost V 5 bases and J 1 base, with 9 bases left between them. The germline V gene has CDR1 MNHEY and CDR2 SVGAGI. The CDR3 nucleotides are TGTGCCAGCAGTCCTACTAAATCCTACGAGCAGTACTTC. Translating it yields CASSPTKSYEQYF.

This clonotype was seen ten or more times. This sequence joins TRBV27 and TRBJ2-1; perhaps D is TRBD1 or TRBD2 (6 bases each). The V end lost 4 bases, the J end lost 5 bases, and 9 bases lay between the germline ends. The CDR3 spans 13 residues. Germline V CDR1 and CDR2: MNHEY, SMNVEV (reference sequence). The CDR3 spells CASSWGANNEQFF. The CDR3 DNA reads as TGTGCCAGCAGTTGGGGGGCCAACAATGAGCAGTTCTTC.

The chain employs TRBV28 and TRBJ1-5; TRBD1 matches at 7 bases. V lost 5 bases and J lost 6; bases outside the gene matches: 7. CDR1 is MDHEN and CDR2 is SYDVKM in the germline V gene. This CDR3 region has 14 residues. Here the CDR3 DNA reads TGTGCCAGCAGTAAGGCAGGGGGTGTTCAGCCCCAGCATTTT. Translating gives CASSKAGGVQPQHF.

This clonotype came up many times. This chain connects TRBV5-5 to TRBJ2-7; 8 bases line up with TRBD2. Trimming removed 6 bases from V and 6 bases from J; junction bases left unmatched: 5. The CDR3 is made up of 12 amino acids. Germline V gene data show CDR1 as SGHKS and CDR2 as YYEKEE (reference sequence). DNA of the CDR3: TGTGCCAGCACCACGGGAGGGTTCGAGCAGTACTTC. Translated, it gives CASTTGGFEQYF.

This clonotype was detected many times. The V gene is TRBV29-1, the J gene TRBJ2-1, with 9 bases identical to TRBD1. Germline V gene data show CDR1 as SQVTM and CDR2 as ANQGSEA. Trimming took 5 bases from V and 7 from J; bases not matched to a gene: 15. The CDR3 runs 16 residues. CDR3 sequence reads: CSVIGFSGTGRNEQFF. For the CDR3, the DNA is TGCAGCGTTATCGGGTTCTCGGGGACAGGGAGGAATGAGCAGTTCTTC.

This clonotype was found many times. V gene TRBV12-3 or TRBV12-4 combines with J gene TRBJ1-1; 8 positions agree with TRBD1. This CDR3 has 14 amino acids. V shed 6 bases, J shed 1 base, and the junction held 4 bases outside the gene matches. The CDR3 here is CASSQQGGNTEAFF. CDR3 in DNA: TGTGCCAGCAGCCAACAGGGGGGGAACACTGAAGCTTTCTTT.

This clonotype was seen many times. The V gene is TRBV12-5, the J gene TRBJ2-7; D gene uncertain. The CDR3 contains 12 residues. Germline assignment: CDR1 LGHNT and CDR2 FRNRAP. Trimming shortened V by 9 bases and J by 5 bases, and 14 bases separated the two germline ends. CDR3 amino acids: CARPNVRHEQYF. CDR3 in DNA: TGTGCTAGGCCGAACGTCCGCCACGAGCAGTACTTC.

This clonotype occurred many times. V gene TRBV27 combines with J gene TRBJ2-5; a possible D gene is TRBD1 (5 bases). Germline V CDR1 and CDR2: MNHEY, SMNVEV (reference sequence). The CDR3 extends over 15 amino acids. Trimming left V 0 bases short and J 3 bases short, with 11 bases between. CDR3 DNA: TGTGCCAGCAGTTTATCATTCAGGGCGGAAGAGACCCAGTACTTC. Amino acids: CASSLSFRAEETQYF.

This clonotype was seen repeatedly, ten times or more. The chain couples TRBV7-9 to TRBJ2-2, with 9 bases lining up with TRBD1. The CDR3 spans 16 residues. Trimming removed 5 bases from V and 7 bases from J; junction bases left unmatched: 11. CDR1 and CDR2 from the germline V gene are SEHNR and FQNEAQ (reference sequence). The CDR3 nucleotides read TGTGCCAGCAGCACCCGGACAGGGGAGGTGCACGGGGAGCTGTTTTTT. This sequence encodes CASSTRTGEVHGELFF.

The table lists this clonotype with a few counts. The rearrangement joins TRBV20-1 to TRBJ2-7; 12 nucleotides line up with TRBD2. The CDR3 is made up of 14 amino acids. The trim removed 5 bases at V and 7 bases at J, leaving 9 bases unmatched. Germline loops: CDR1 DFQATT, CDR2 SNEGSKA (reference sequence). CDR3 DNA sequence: TGCAGTGCTGGAAGGACTAGCGGGGCGGGGGAGCAGTACTTC. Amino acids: CSAGRTSGAGEQYF.

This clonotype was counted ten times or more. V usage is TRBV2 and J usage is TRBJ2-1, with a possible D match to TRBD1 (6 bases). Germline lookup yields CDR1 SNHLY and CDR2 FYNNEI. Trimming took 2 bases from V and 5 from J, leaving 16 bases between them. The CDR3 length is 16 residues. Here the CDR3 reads CASSEFLLRDNNEQFF. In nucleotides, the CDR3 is TGTGCCAGCAGTGAATTCTTATTACGGGACAACAATGAGCAGTTCTTC.

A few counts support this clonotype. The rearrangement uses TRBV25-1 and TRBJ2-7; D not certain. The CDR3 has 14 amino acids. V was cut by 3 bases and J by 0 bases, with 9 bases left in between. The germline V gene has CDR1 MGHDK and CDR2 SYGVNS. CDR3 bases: TGTGCCAGCAGTGACTCCCGCAGCTCCTACGAGCAGTACTTC. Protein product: CASSDSRSSYEQYF.

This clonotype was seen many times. The CDR3 DNA sequence: TGTGCCAGCAGCGTATCTAGTCGCGATACGCAGTATTTT. Translation gives CASSVSSRDTQYF. The V gene is TRBV7-3, the J gene TRBJ2-3; D unclear. The CDR3 length is 13 residues. Trimming removed 5 bases at V and 6 bases at J, with 12 bases between. CDR1 and CDR2 (germline): SGHTA, FQGTGA.

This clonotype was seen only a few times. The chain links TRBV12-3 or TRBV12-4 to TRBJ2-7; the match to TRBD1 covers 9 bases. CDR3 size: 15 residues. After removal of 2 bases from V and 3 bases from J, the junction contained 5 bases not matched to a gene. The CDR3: CASSLSDRGFYEQYF. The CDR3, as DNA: TGTGCCAGCAGTTTATCGGACAGGGGATTCTACGAGCAGTACTTC.